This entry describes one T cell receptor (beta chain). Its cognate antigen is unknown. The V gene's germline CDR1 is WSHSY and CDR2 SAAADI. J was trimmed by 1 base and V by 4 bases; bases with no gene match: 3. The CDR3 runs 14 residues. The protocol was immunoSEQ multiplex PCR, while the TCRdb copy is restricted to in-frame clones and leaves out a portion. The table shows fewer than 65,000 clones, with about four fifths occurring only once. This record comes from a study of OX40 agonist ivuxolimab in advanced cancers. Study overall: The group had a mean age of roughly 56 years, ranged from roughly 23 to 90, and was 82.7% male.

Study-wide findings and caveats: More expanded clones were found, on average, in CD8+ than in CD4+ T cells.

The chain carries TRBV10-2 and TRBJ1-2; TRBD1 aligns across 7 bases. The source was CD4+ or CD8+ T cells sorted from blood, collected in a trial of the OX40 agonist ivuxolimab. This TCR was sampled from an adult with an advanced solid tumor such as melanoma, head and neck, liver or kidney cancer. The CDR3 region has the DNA TGCGCCAGCAGTGGGGACAGCAGTAACTATGGCTACACCTTC. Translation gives CASSGDSSNYGYTF.